This TCR beta chain was identified in a study of OX40 agonist ivuxolimab in advanced cancers. CDR1 WNHNN and CDR2 SYGVQD come from the germline V gene (reference sequence). Trimming cost V 5 bases and J 3 bases; bases outside gene matches: 8. The CDR3 totals 16 residues. The table came from immunoSEQ multiplex PCR; TCRdb's copy has only in-frame clones and leaves some out. This table holds about 35,000 clones, roughly 82% found once. The sample here was CD4+ or CD8+ T cells sorted from blood, taken in a trial of the OX40 agonist ivuxolimab. V gene TRBV10-1 combines with J gene TRBJ1-3, with 9 bases that match TRBD1. The clonotype was recovered from an adult with an advanced solid tumor such as melanoma, head and neck, liver or kidney cancer. The CDR3 DNA sequence: TGCGCCAGCAGTCTTTTGGGGGACAGGGTTGGAAACACCATATATTTT. Amino acid sequence: CASSLLGDRVGNTIYF.